These 24 T cell receptor beta chains were all obtained from the same sample, sequenced in a study of a mutant IDH1 vaccine in newly diagnosed glioma (dated by TCRdb to the early 2020s). The library relied on the immunoSEQ multiplex PCR assay. The immuneACCESS repertoire file appears here via TCRdb, limited to in-frame rearrangements. These files lack a portion of the clones; in checked studies, under half of the deficit traces to unresolved V genes, and the cause of the others is not known. The sample table records approximately 45,000 clones; approximately 90% of these occur just once. 3.9% of the sample goes to the ten largest clones. No cognate antigen is known for these TCRs. Read against the paper, the sample's time point label means: week 23, last vaccination. A 20-mer mutant IDH1 peptide at 300 micrograms in Montanide made up each vaccine dose, which was injected subcutaneously together with topical imiquimod.

The source was PBMCs, collected from a glioma patient whose treatment included an IDH1 peptide vaccine. The receptors derive from a man aged 45 to 65 with glioma.

Only a few counts were recorded for this clone. The CDR3 reads CASSSFWQNTEAFF. The CDR3 DNA sequence: TGTGCCAGCAGCTCCTTTTGGCAGAACACTGAAGCTTTCTTT. The V and J genes are TRBV6-5 and TRBJ1-1; D not resolved. Germline CDR1 and CDR2: MNHEY and SVGAGI. V lost 6 bases and J 1 base, leaving 12 bases between the germline ends. This CDR3 region has 14 residues.

The V and J genes are TRBV4-3 and TRBJ2-3, with 11 bases that match TRBD2. The CDR3 length is 16 residues. From germline, CDR1 is LGHNA and CDR2 YSLEER. Unmatched junction bases numbered 5, after V lost 4 bases and J lost 2 bases. The CDR3 sequence is CASSPGTSGTTDTQYF. For the CDR3, the DNA is TGCGCCAGCAGCCCAGGGACTAGCGGAACCACAGATACGCAGTATTTT.

This sequence joins TRBV6-5 and TRBJ1-2; no clear D gene. Germline lookup yields CDR1 MNHEY and CDR2 SVGAGI. This CDR3 contains 11 residues. V lost 7 bases, J lost 6 bases, and 9 bases lay in between. The CDR3 sequence: CASTHGHGYTF. The CDR3 DNA reads TGTGCCAGCACCCACGGGCATGGCTACACCTTC.

The chain recombines TRBV30 with TRBJ1-2; D not resolved. This CDR3 spans 13 amino acids. Deletions cut 0 bases from V and 6 bases from J, with 11 bases between. The germline V gene has CDR1 GTSNPN and CDR2 SVGIG (reference sequence). As DNA, the CDR3 is TGTGCCTGGAGTGTTCATCTAAGCGATGGCTACACCTTC. It translates to CAWSVHLSDGYTF.

The genes are TRBV2 and TRBJ2-2, with 10 bases aligning to TRBD2. J lost 15 bases, V lost 1 base, and 5 bases had no gene match. The CDR3 has 13 residues. CDR1 is SNHLY and CDR2 is FYNNEI in the germline V gene. CDR3 DNA: TGTGCCAGCAGTGAAGAAGTACTAGCGGGAATGTTTTTT. This sequence encodes CASSEEVLAGMFF.

V gene TRBV7-9 combines with J gene TRBJ2-1; D is unresolved. CDR1 and CDR2 from the germline V gene are SEHNR and FQNEAQ (reference sequence). Trimming shortened V by 1 base and J by 2 bases, and 3 bases separated the two germline ends. This CDR3 is 13 amino acids long. The CDR3, as DNA: TGTGCCAGCAGCTTAGGGACCTACAATGAGCAGTTCTTC. Amino acids: CASSLGTYNEQFF.

J is TRBJ2-3 and V is TRBV5-1; no clear D gene. V was shortened by 0 bases and J by 0 bases, with 14 bases between the two germline ends. Germline V gene data show CDR1 as SGHRS and CDR2 as YFSETQ. The CDR3 totals 17 residues. CDR3 protein: CASSLGTAPPSTDTQYF. CDR3 DNA sequence: TGCGCCAGCAGCTTGGGGACCGCCCCACCAAGCACAGATACGCAGTATTTT. The variable domain in full, with the rest retrieved from reference TRBV5-1 and TRBJ2-3, is KAGVTQTPRYLIKTRGQQVTLSCSPISGHRSVSWYQQTPGQGLQFLFEYFSETQRNKGNFPGRFSGRQFSNSRSEMNVSTLELGDSALYLCASSLGTAPPSTDTQYFGPGTRLTVL.

This chain connects TRBV6-1 to TRBJ2-7, with 8 bases matching TRBD1. The length of the CDR3 is 14 residues. CDR1 is MNHNS, CDR2 SASEGT, per germline. V lost 7 bases, J lost 0 bases, and 5 bases stayed unmatched. CDR3 DNA sequence: TGTGCCAGCACCAGGACAGGGAGCTCCTACGAGCAGTACTTC. This codes for CASTRTGSSYEQYF.

The CDR3 sequence: CASSLNRGPNEKLFF. The CDR3 DNA reads as TGTGCCAGCAGTTTAAACAGGGGACCCAATGAAAAACTGTTTTTT. This rearrangement joins TRBV6-4 to TRBJ1-4; 7 bases fit TRBD1. This CDR3 has 15 amino acids. J lost 5 bases, V lost 5 bases, and 8 bases had no gene match. The germline V gene has CDR1 MRHNA and CDR2 SNTAGT.

The rearrangement uses TRBV13 and TRBJ1-1, with TRBD1 identical over 7 bases. CDR1 is PRHDT, CDR2 FYEKMQ, per germline (reference sequence). This CDR3 region has 12 residues. The V gene end was trimmed by 4 bases and the J gene end by 8 bases; junction bases not matched to a gene: 4. This chain's CDR3 is CASSSGQPEAFF. Written as DNA, the CDR3 is TGTGCCAGCAGCTCGGGACAGCCAGAAGCTTTCTTT.

This CDR3 is CASSQALLGGRPDTQYF. The CDR3 DNA is TGTGCCAGCAGCCAAGCCCTCCTGGGGGGGAGGCCCGATACGCAGTATTTT. The chain recombines TRBV4-2 with TRBJ2-3; TRBD2 agrees at 7 bases. CDR3 length: 17 amino acids. V gave up 1 base and J gave up 6 bases; unmatched junction bases: 13. From germline, CDR1 is LGHNA and CDR2 YNFKEQ.

This chain links TRBV6-1 with TRBJ1-6; D uncertain. V was shortened by 2 bases and J by 13 bases, with 12 bases between the two germline ends. This CDR3 spans 13 amino acids. The germline V gene encodes CDR1 MNHNS and CDR2 SASEGT. The CDR3 region has the DNA TGTGCCAGCAGTGAAACCCGAAAAAGTCCCCTCCACTTT. Protein: CASSETRKSPLHF.

The V and J genes are TRBV4-2 and TRBJ1-1; D uncertain. The CDR3 has 14 amino acids. The germline V and J ends were trimmed by 10 bases and 1 base, with 16 bases remaining between them. The germline gives CDR1 LGHNA, CDR2 YNFKEQ. For the CDR3, the DNA is TGTGCCACCAAAGTTGCCCCGGGGAACACTGAAGCTTTCTTT. This gives the protein CATKVAPGNTEAFF.

This chain joins TRBV27 and TRBJ1-2; 12 nucleotides match TRBD1. There are 18 residues in the CDR3. J gave up 8 bases and V 5 bases, and 18 bases lay outside the gene matches. Germline loops: CDR1 MNHEY, CDR2 SMNVEV (reference sequence). CDR3 bases: TGTGCCAGCAGTCCCCCAGGGACAGGGGGCGGACCTATGGGAGGCTACACCTTC. Amino acids: CASSPPGTGGGPMGGYTF.

The chain uses TRBV19 and TRBJ2-1; 15 bases line up with TRBD2. CDR1 and CDR2 from the germline V gene are LNHDA and SQIVND (reference sequence). J gave up 4 bases and V 5 bases, and 12 bases lay outside the gene matches. This CDR3 spans 19 amino acids. The CDR3 reads CASSPIPGLAGGPYNEQFF. Written as DNA, the CDR3 is TGTGCCAGTAGTCCGATCCCCGGACTAGCGGGGGGGCCGTACAATGAGCAGTTCTTC.

This chain joins TRBV4-1 and TRBJ2-3; 14 bases fit TRBD2. The CDR3 has 18 residues. Per the germline V gene, CDR1 is MGHRA and CDR2 is YSYEKL. V dropped 0 bases and J dropped 5; count of bases not matched to a gene: 7. CDR3 residues: CASSQDPRLAGGRDTQYF. The CDR3 nucleotides read TGCGCCAGCAGCCAAGACCCCAGACTAGCGGGAGGGCGAGATACGCAGTATTTT.

This chain joins TRBV4-1 and TRBJ1-3; 8 bases are a match to TRBD1. This CDR3 spans 16 amino acids. J lost 5 bases, V lost 3 bases, and 9 bases had no gene match. Germline V gives CDR1 MGHRA, CDR2 YSYEKL. CDR3 DNA: TGCGCCAGCAGCCAGAGACAGGGGAAAGGTAGAAACACCATATATTTT. Amino acids: CASSQRQGKGRNTIYF.

The gene calls are TRBV15 and TRBJ1-1, with D maybe TRBD1 (6 bases). The V end lost 3 bases, the J end lost 8 bases, and 19 bases lay between the germline ends. The V gene's germline CDR1 is LNHNV and CDR2 YYDKDF (reference sequence). This CDR3 has 15 residues. CDR3 sequence reads: CATSSGRGGRREAFF. CDR3 DNA: TGTGCCACCAGCAGCGGTCGTGGGGGGCGCCGCGAAGCTTTCTTT.

The rearrangement uses TRBV28 and TRBJ2-3; TRBD2 might be the D (6 bases). This CDR3 is built from 15 residues. Trimming removed 3 bases from V and 2 bases from J, with 12 bases in between. Germline CDR1 and CDR2: MDHEN and SYDVKM. In DNA form, the CDR3 reads TGTGCCAGCAGTTTCCGGGACTCCCCCACAGATACGCAGTATTTT. This gives the protein CASSFRDSPTDTQYF.

The V and J genes are TRBV5-1 and TRBJ1-4; D is unresolved. This CDR3 is built from 13 residues. The ends were cut back, 7 bases at V and 4 bases at J, with 11 bases in the middle. Germline V gene sequence: CDR1 SGHRS, CDR2 YFSETQ. The CDR3 region is CASCVTLNEKLFF. CDR3 DNA: TGCGCCAGCTGCGTGACGCTTAATGAAAAACTGTTTTTT. The whole variable domain, remainder taken from reference TRBV5-1 and TRBJ1-4, is KAGVTQTPRYLIKTRGQQVTLSCSPISGHRSVSWYQQTPGQGLQFLFEYFSETQRNKGNFPGRFSGRQFSNSRSEMNVSTLELGDSALYLCASCVTLNEKLFFGSGTQLSVL.

The chain has TRBV19 and TRBJ2-4, with TRBD1 matching over 7 bases. In germline, CDR1 is LNHDA, CDR2 SQIVND (reference sequence). The CDR3 extends over 14 amino acids. Losses at the gene ends were 5 bases for V and 1 base for J; bases not matched to a gene: 2. CDR3 nucleotide sequence: TGTGCCAGTAGTCTACAGGGGGCCAAAAACATTCAGTACTTC. Translated: CASSLQGAKNIQYF.

CDR3 protein: CASSPRGVDEQFF. The DNA for the CDR3 is TGTGCCAGCAGCCCCCGGGGTGTGGATGAGCAGTTCTTC. This chain joins TRBV5-4 and TRBJ2-1, with D possibly being TRBD2 (5 bases). Trimming removed 4 bases from V and 8 bases from J, with 13 bases in between. The CDR3 loop spans 13 amino acids. Per germline, CDR1 SGHNT and CDR2 YYREEE (reference sequence).

The CDR3 bases are TGCGCCAGCAGCTTGAGCAGATACCAAGAGACCCAGTACTTC. Protein sequence: CASSLSRYQETQYF. V is TRBV5-1 and J is TRBJ2-5, with D hard to call. Germline assignment: CDR1 SGHRS and CDR2 YFSETQ. CDR3 length equals 14 residues. The ends were cut back, 1 base at V and 0 bases at J, with 7 bases in the middle.

The chain has TRBV7-2 and TRBJ2-7, with D tentatively TRBD2 (5 bases). In germline, CDR1 is SGHTA, CDR2 FQGNSA. Between the trimmed V and J ends, which lost 3 bases and 0 bases, there was a span of 15 bases. CDR3 length: 16 amino acids. CDR3 sequence reads: CASSFQSGRASYEQYF. In DNA form, the CDR3 reads TGTGCCAGCAGCTTCCAGAGCGGAAGAGCCTCCTACGAGCAGTACTTC.